These T cell receptor beta chains were read from a single sample in a study of memory CD4+ T cells and cytomegalovirus serostatus. Only in-frame clones appear in the TCRdb table, and some are missing; sequencing was by immunoSEQ multiplex PCR. Altogether about 50,000 clones are present, over 75% being singletons, with the ten largest covering 0.6% to 0.9%. The sequenced sample was memory CD4+ T cells from blood. These receptors originate from an adult in good health and CMV-seronegative. The CDR3 runs from the conserved cysteine through the conserved F or W. A D gene is named only where the DNA matches it firmly. Expanded clones are given a class, and other clones once, few, many or no size at all.

- | TRBJ1-4 | 14 | TRBV27 | - | CASTPFGGDEKLFF | TGTGCCAGCACCCCATTCGGGGGCGATGAAAAACTGTTTTTT
- | TRBJ1-1 | 12 | TRBV6-6 | - | CASTSHYTEAFF | TGTGCCAGCACTTCCCATTACACTGAAGCTTTCTTT
TRBD2 | TRBJ2-7 | 16 | TRBV11-2 | - | CASSFSASGSLYEQYF | TGTGCCAGCAGCTTCTCGGCTAGCGGGAGTTTATACGAGCAGTACTTC
- | TRBJ1-4 | 15 | TRBV30 | - | CAWSLSGTKTTKLFF | TGTGCCTGGAGTCTTTCCGGGACAAAGACAACAAAACTGTTTTTT
TRBD1 | TRBJ1-2 | 16 | TRBV2 | few | CASSLRGTGWAYGYTF | TGTGCCAGCAGTCTTCGAGGGACAGGGTGGGCCTATGGCTACACCTTC
TRBD1 | TRBJ1-1 | 16 | TRBV5-6 | - | CASSLMTGRMNTEAFF | TGTGCCAGCAGCTTGATGACAGGGCGGATGAACACTGAAGCTTTCTTT
- | TRBJ2-7 | 13 | TRBV11-3 | - | CASSLGDSYEQYF | TGTGCCAGCAGCTTAGGCGACTCCTACGAGCAGTACTTC
- | TRBJ2-3 | 17 | TRBV5-1 | - | CASSLRGRTTNTDTQYF | TGCGCCAGCAGCTTAAGGGGCAGGACAACAAACACAGATACGCAGTATTTT
TRBD1 | TRBJ2-1 | 16 | TRBV5-5 | - | CASRDRADSSYNEQFF | TGTGCCAGTCGGGACAGGGCGGACAGCTCCTACAATGAGCAGTTCTTC
- | TRBJ1-5 | 15 | TRBV12-1 | - | CASTGRLSGNQPQHF | TGTGCCAGCACGGGTCGGCTTAGTGGCAATCAGCCCCAGCATTTT
TRBD1 | TRBJ1-2 | 14 | TRBV30 | - | CAWRARDRGYGYTF | TGTGCCTGGAGGGCTCGGGACAGGGGGTACGGCTACACCTTC
- | TRBJ1-2 | 11 | TRBV21-1 | - | CASSKDSGYTF | TGTGCCAGCAGTAAGGACTCGGGCTACACCTTC
- | TRBJ1-1 | 12 | TRBV6-5 | once | CASSRGGVEAFF | TGTGCCAGCAGTCGGGGGGGGGTTGAAGCTTTCTTT
TRBD1 | TRBJ2-3 | 15 | TRBV7-2 | - | CASSLGHRGADTQYF | TGTGCCAGCAGCTTAGGCCACAGGGGGGCAGATACGCAGTATTTT
- | TRBJ1-2 | 11 | TRBV20-1 | - | CSADSNYGYTF | TGCAGTGCGGACAGTAACTATGGCTACACCTTC
- | TRBJ1-5 | 13 | TRBV28 | - | CASSPTGNQPQHF | TGTGCCAGCAGTCCGACGGGCAATCAGCCCCAGCATTTT
- | TRBJ1-6 | 15 | TRBV30 | - | CAWVAQSSYNSPLHF | TGTGCCTGGGTCGCACAGAGCTCCTATAATTCACCCCTCCACTTT
TRBD2 | TRBJ2-5 | 17 | TRBV30 | - | CAWSAAGGGFGWETQYF | TGTGCCTGGAGTGCAGCGGGAGGGGGATTTGGATGGGAGACCCAGTACTTC
- | TRBJ2-4 | 16 | TRBV7-2 | once | CASSAGEGGKKNIQYF | TGTGCCAGCAGCGCCGGTGAGGGCGGGAAGAAAAACATTCAGTACTTC
- | TRBJ1-3 | 15 | TRBV6-5 | - | CASSYSTATGNTIYF | TGTGCCAGCAGTTACTCGACAGCAACTGGAAACACCATATATTTT
- | TRBJ2-1 | 14 | TRBV11-2 | - | CASSLAGDDNEQFF | TGTGCCAGCAGCTTAGCGGGAGATGACAATGAGCAGTTCTTC
TRBD1 | TRBJ1-2 | 15 | TRBV19 | - | CASSVLRGQDYGYTF | TGTGCCAGTAGTGTTCTGAGGGGGCAGGACTATGGCTACACCTTC
- | TRBJ1-6 | 16 | TRBV7-2 | - | CASSLRFSSYNSPLHF | TGTGCCAGCAGCCTCAGATTTAGCTCCTATAATTCACCCCTCCACTTT
- | TRBJ1-1 | 13 | TRBV5-5 | - | CASSLADEGEAFF | TGTGCCAGCAGCTTGGCTGATGAGGGTGAAGCTTTCTTT
- | TRBJ2-5 | 17 | TRBV25-1 | - | CASSESGERTYQETQYF | TGTGCCAGCAGTGAATCCGGTGAGCGGACGTACCAAGAGACCCAGTACTTC
- | TRBJ2-7 | 13 | TRBV6-1 | - | CASLFGPLYEQYF | TGTGCCAGCCTTTTCGGTCCCCTCTACGAGCAGTACTTC
TRBD1 | TRBJ2-5 | 17 | TRBV11-2 | - | CASSFTGTGTHQETQYF | TGTGCCAGCAGTTTTACCGGGACAGGGACCCACCAAGAGACCCAGTACTTC
- | TRBJ1-4 | 14 | TRBV28 | - | CASSPGSAYEKLFF | TGTGCCAGCAGTCCAGGGTCGGCATATGAAAAACTGTTTTTT
- | TRBJ1-5 | 13 | TRBV19 | few | CASSPYPQPAQHF | TGTGCCAGTAGTCCTTACCCCCAGCCGGCCCAGCATTTT
- | TRBJ2-7 | 14 | TRBV6-5 | - | CASSTAYRPYEQYF | TGTGCCAGCAGCACCGCCTACCGGCCCTACGAGCAGTACTTC
- | TRBJ1-5 | 13 | TRBV19 | few | CASSTGRYQPQHF | TGTGCCAGTAGTACCGGCAGGTATCAGCCCCAGCATTTT
- | TRBJ2-7 | 11 | TRBV29-1 | - | CSVDTGREQYF | TGCAGCGTTGATACAGGGCGCGAGCAGTACTTC
- | TRBJ1-4 | 14 | TRBV5-4 | - | CASSLDLKNEKLFF | TGTGCCAGCAGCTTGGACTTGAAGAATGAAAAACTGTTTTTT
- | TRBJ2-6 | 16 | TRBV19 | once | CASSIWESSGANVLTF | TGTGCCAGTAGTATTTGGGAAAGCTCTGGGGCCAACGTCCTGACTTTC
- | TRBJ1-2 | 16 | TRBV5-8 | - | CASSLLSTAINYGYTF | TGTGCCAGCAGCCTGCTGTCGACAGCGATAAACTATGGCTACACCTTC
TRBD1 | TRBJ1-5 | 14 | TRBV19 | - | CASSPTGGGQPQHF | TGTGCCAGTAGTCCGACAGGGGGCGGGCAGCCCCAGCATTTT
- | TRBJ2-3 | 14 | TRBV19 | - | CASSPRSGTDTQYF | TGTGCCAGTAGTCCGAGGTCGGGCACAGATACGCAGTATTTT
- | TRBJ2-5 | 14 | TRBV6-4 | - | CASSDRPGEETQYF | TGTGCCAGCAGTGACCGGCCGGGTGAAGAGACCCAGTACTTC